One sample yielded the 10 T cell receptor beta chains listed below, sequenced in a study of post-analysis software for immune sequencing data. Study-level findings and limits: TRBV segments more frequent in patients than in controls numbered roughly 5 and included TRBV5-6, TRBV5-1 and TRBV20-1.

These receptors are not linked to any known antigen. Unique-molecular-identifier-tagged TCR beta cDNA libraries were used. TCRdb fed the PCR reads into MiXCR, producing one record per CDR3 protein. The repertoire consists of around 700,000 distinct CDR3 sequences, with approximately 60% occurring once and the leading ten covering 11%. The material sequenced was blood. These receptors originate from a girl aged 2 to 9 with multiple sclerosis.

This chain connects TRBV25-1 to TRBJ2-5; no definite D call. Germline loops: CDR1 MGHDK, CDR2 SYGVNS. Trimming shortened V by 5 bases and J by 7 bases, and 14 bases separated the two germline ends. This CDR3 is built from 13 residues. Here the CDR3 DNA reads TGTGCCAGCAGTCCAATCGGTCCCCCGACCCAGTACTTC. Its translation: CASSPIGPPTQYF.

With respect to this clonotype: The junction shows a germline mismatch at one end, possibly a read error. The rearrangement joins TRBV28 to TRBJ2-7; D perhaps matches TRBD2 (5 bases). Per the germline V gene, CDR1 is MDHEN and CDR2 is SYDVKM. The CDR3 sequence is 15 residues long. CDR3: CACSLRPRGSYEQYF. The CDR3 region has the DNA TGTGCCTGCAGTCTAAGGCCCCGGGGCTCCTACGAGCAGTACTTC.

V usage is TRBV11-2 and J usage is TRBJ2-1; D is undetermined. From germline, CDR1 is SGHAT and CDR2 FQNNGV. CDR3 length equals 12 residues. Trimming left V 8 bases short and J 9 bases short, with 14 bases between. The CDR3 DNA follows: TGTGCCAGCGACGGTTCCTTCGGTGAGCAGTTCTTC. Encoded protein: CASDGSFGEQFF.

V and J are TRBV7-9 and TRBJ2-7; D call uncertain. The tail of the sequence fits TRBJ2-5 better, so the J call may be wrong. Germline values: CDR1 SEHNR, CDR2 FQNEAQ (reference sequence). This CDR3 is 13 amino acids long. CDR3 protein: CASSLPTPGTQYF. Here the CDR3 DNA reads TGTGCCAGCAGCTTACCCACCCCTGGGACCCAGTACTTC.

V and J are TRBV28 and TRBJ1-4; 7 nucleotides agree with TRBD1. The J segment lost 7 bases and the V segment lost 5 bases, leaving 10 bases of the junction unmatched. Looked up from germline, CDR1 is MDHEN and CDR2 is SYDVKM. The CDR3 is 15 residues long. The CDR3 DNA reads TGTGCCAGCAGTGTACAGGGGTCCGGGCGTGAAAAACTGTTTTTT. This codes for CASSVQGSGREKLFF.

This sequence joins TRBV7-6 and TRBJ2-1, with 12 bases aligning to TRBD2. CDR1 is SGHVS, CDR2 FNYEAQ, per germline. Losses at the gene ends were 5 bases for V and 6 bases for J; bases not matched to a gene: 11. The CDR3 spans 17 residues. The CDR3 nucleotides are TGTGCCAGCAGCCTATTCCCGACTAGCGGGAGAGGCAATGAGCAGTTCTTC. It encodes CASSLFPTSGRGNEQFF.

The chain employs TRBV29-1 and TRBJ2-3; 9 bases agree with TRBD2. The germline gives CDR1 SQVTM, CDR2 ANQGSEA. V shed 7 bases, J shed 8 bases, and the junction held 7 bases outside the gene matches. The CDR3 is made up of 12 amino acids. Here the CDR3 DNA reads TGCAGCGCCACCCTAGCGGGGATTACGCAGTATTTT. Protein: CSATLAGITQYF.

This clonotype occurred a few times. The chain employs TRBV7-9 and TRBJ2-5, with D uncertain. V lost 3 bases and J 1 base, leaving 12 bases between the germline ends. Germline CDR1 and CDR2: SEHNR and FQNEAQ (reference sequence). The CDR3 contains 15 residues. In nucleotides, the CDR3 is TGTGCCAGCAGCTTGGCGCTGGGGTCCCAAGAGACCCAGTACTTC. It yields the protein CASSLALGSQETQYF.

The rearrangement joins TRBV7-9 to TRBJ2-7; D is possibly TRBD2 (6 bases). This CDR3 is built from 15 residues. CDR1 SEHNR and CDR2 FQNEAQ come from the germline V gene (reference sequence). V gave up 6 bases and J gave up 7 bases, with 22 bases separating them. The CDR3 region is CASSPSVAAKGEQYF. The CDR3 region has the DNA TGTGCCAGCAGTCCGTCTGTAGCGGCTAAAGGGGAGCAGTACTTC.

The chain couples TRBV20-1 to TRBJ2-1; D assignment may be TRBD1 or TRBD2 (5 bases each). Germline lookup yields CDR1 DFQATT and CDR2 SNEGSKA (reference sequence). The CDR3 is 14 amino acids. Trimming removed 3 bases at V and 0 bases at J, with 9 bases between. The CDR3 reads CSASPGTSYNEQFF. The CDR3 DNA sequence: TGCAGTGCTAGTCCGGGGACCTCCTACAATGAGCAGTTCTTC.